This paragraph covers one TCR beta chain sequence. Antigen: not known. Per germline, CDR1 SGHTA and CDR2 FQGTGA. V lost 0 bases and J lost 0, with 8 bases in between. The CDR3 is 16 residues long. This sample was included in a study of identifying expanded T cells in peripheral blood. Sequencing was performed with immunoSEQ multiplex PCR; in TCRdb, only in-frame clones are kept and a portion is missing. This sample carries some 93,000 clones, about nine tenths of them seen once, and the ten largest clones take around 3.8%. Regarding the study as a whole: Variance in clone template counts between approximately two-week samples significantly increased with total template count across all healthy donors. Technical replicates showed roughly 1.2 changed clones; roughly two weeks 15 to 20; four weeks 19.

No infections or other immune events were documented during collection. The TCR was taken from a person between 18 and 75 years old in good health. Sequenced sample: blood. J is TRBJ2-2 and V is TRBV7-3; D is undetermined. The CDR3 loop reads CASSLTSPANTGELFF. In DNA, the CDR3 is TGTGCCAGCAGCTTAACCTCGCCAGCGAACACCGGGGAGCTGTTTTTT.